One sample yielded the 13 T cell receptor beta chains listed below, sequenced in a study of a mutant IDH1 vaccine in newly diagnosed glioma. Time point reported: week 11, during vaccination. What each vaccine dose contained was 300 ug of mutant IDH1 20-mer peptide, accompanied by topical imiquimod. TCRdb's copy holds only in-frame clones and misses some; the assay was immunoSEQ multiplex PCR. The data show 95,000 to 120,000 clones, 90% seen once. These receptors' targets are unknown. Sequencing used PBMCs, obtained from a glioma patient whose treatment included an IDH1 peptide vaccine. The receptors derive from a woman in her 50s with glioma.

This sequence joins TRBV27 and TRBJ1-2, with unresolved D. Trimming removed 4 bases at V and 8 bases at J, with 11 bases between. There are 12 residues in the CDR3. The germline CDR1 and CDR2 sequences are MNHEY and SMNVEV (reference sequence). The CDR3 DNA is TGTGCCAGCAGTTCGGCGGTGGGGGGCTACACCTTC. This sequence encodes CASSSAVGGYTF.

The chain employs TRBV9 and TRBJ2-2, with a possible D match to TRBD1 (6 bases). The CDR3 sequence is 14 residues long. Germline assignment: CDR1 SGDLS and CDR2 YYNGEE. Trimming took off 5 bases at V and 2 bases at J, with 10 bases between the two ends. CDR3 DNA sequence: TGTGCCAGCAGGAAGACAGGAAACACCGGGGAGCTGTTTTTT. Its translation is CASRKTGNTGELFF.

The rearrangement links TRBV19 to TRBJ2-2; 9 nucleotides line up with TRBD1. Germline V gives CDR1 LNHDA, CDR2 SQIVND (reference sequence). The CDR3 is 15 residues long. J gave up 4 bases and V 6 bases, and 6 bases lay outside the gene matches. CDR3 residues: CASRKETGGTGELFF. The CDR3 bases are TGTGCCAGTAGAAAAGAGACAGGGGGCACCGGGGAGCTGTTTTTT.

CDR3 loop: CASSEHTIRRQPQHF. For the CDR3, the DNA is TGTGCCAGCAGTGAACACACTATCCGAAGGCAGCCCCAGCATTTT. The rearrangement joins TRBV6-1 to TRBJ1-5; D call uncertain. Germline CDR1 and CDR2: MNHNS and SASEGT. The CDR3 sequence is 15 residues long. V was cut by 2 bases and J by 7 bases, with 15 bases left in between.

This sequence joins TRBV27 and TRBJ2-3; TRBD2 aligns across 9 bases. The CDR3 length is 14 residues. The germline V gene encodes CDR1 MNHEY and CDR2 SMNVEV (reference sequence). The trim removed 7 bases at V and 2 bases at J, leaving 4 bases unmatched. The CDR3 DNA sequence: TGTGCCAGCACGGCGGGAGGGTCCACAGATACGCAGTATTTT. It codes for CASTAGGSTDTQYF.

The chain links TRBV9 to TRBJ2-7, with 7 nucleotides matching TRBD1. V was pared by 4 bases and J by 6 bases, with 13 bases of the junction left unmatched. Germline CDR1 and CDR2: SGDLS and YYNGEE. The CDR3 length is 15 residues. The CDR3 is CASSPRQGPPREQYF. The DNA of the CDR3 is TGTGCCAGCAGCCCTCGACAGGGACCTCCCCGCGAGCAGTACTTC.

This clone was seen just once. The chain recombines TRBV9 with TRBJ1-2; tentatively, D is TRBD1 (5 bases). Germline CDR1 reads SGDLS; CDR2 reads YYNGEE. The V gene lost 0 bases and the J gene lost 5 bases, with 11 bases spanning the gap. The CDR3 is 14 amino acids. CDR3 in DNA: TGTGCCAGCAGCGTAGCCACAGGAGCTTATGGCTACACCTTC. Its protein is CASSVATGAYGYTF.

This chain uses TRBV7-3 with TRBJ2-1, with TRBD2 identical over 8 bases. CDR3 length: 16 amino acids. The ends lost 1 base at V and 0 bases at J; junction bases unmatched: 2. CDR1 and CDR2 from the germline V gene are SGHTA and FQGTGA. The CDR3 is CASSLIAGLSYNEQFF. The DNA for the CDR3 is TGTGCCAGCAGCTTAATAGCGGGACTCTCCTACAATGAGCAGTTCTTC.

On this clone: Mismatch with germline at one junction end may stem from a read error. The genes are TRBV6-6 and TRBJ1-5, with TRBD1 matching over 10 bases. CDR3 length equals 15 residues. CDR1 and CDR2 (germline): MNHNY, SVGAGI (reference sequence). CDR3 protein: CASSTGGQGSQPPHF. As DNA, the CDR3 is TGTGCCAGCAGTACGGGGGGACAGGGGAGTCAGCCCCCGCATTTT.

This chain joins TRBV5-1 and TRBJ2-7; tentative D call: TRBD1 (5 bases). Per the germline V gene, CDR1 is SGHRS and CDR2 is YFSETQ. The CDR3 runs to 14 residues. Trimming shortened V by 4 bases and J by 5 bases, and 16 bases separated the two germline ends. CDR3 residues: CASSRTTGINEQYF. Here the CDR3 DNA reads TGCGCCAGCAGCCGAACTACAGGTATCAACGAGCAGTACTTC.

DNA of the CDR3: TGTGCCAGCAGCCTACATCCCCCTTTAGGACAGGGGCGAGTAGAGCAGTACTTC. Its translation is CASSLHPPLGQGRVEQYF. The chain uses TRBV7-3 and TRBJ2-7; 9 bases align to TRBD1. Germline V gives CDR1 SGHTA, CDR2 FQGTGA. The CDR3 length is 18 residues. V was pared by 5 bases and J by 7 bases, with 21 bases of the junction left unmatched.

The chain has TRBV28 and TRBJ1-2; D might be TRBD1 (6 bases). Looked up from germline, CDR1 is MDHEN and CDR2 is SYDVKM. This CDR3 is built from 15 residues. With 7 bases removed from V and 0 bases from J, the gap between germline ends came to 15 bases. The CDR3 nucleotides are TGTGCCAGCACCACTGTGGGGGGCACTAACTATGGCTACACCTTC. Translated, it gives CASTTVGGTNYGYTF.

This clone was observed a single time. J is TRBJ2-1 and V is TRBV4-2, with TRBD1 identical over 7 bases. Germline V gene lookup returns CDR1 LGHNA and CDR2 YNFKEQ. This CDR3 is built from 15 residues. After removal of 6 bases from V and 5 bases from J, the junction contained 10 bases not matched to a gene. In nucleotides, the CDR3 is TGTGCCAGCAGTTTCCGAGGGACAGTGAACAATGAGCAGTTCTTC. It yields the protein CASSFRGTVNNEQFF.